The sequence of this T cell receptor beta chain was determined in a study of blood T cell repertoires in COVID-19. CDR3 size: 12 residues. Per the germline V gene, CDR1 is MNHEY and CDR2 is SVGAGI. The V and J ends lost 7 bases and 8 bases respectively, with 14 bases between them. The data were produced by immunoSEQ multiplex PCR, yet TCRdb's version contains in-frame clones alone and is incomplete. This table has around 220,000 clones, roughly 87% appearing once. This clone was detected only a few times. Sequencing used PBMCs or T cells enriched from blood (not recorded which). The clonotype was recovered from a young woman with acute COVID-19. The chain combines TRBV6-5 with TRBJ1-2, with D possibly matching TRBD1 (5 bases). Here the CDR3 DNA reads TGTGCCAGCACCGGGGGGGTGAGGGGCTACACCTTC. The encoded protein is CASTGGVRGYTF.